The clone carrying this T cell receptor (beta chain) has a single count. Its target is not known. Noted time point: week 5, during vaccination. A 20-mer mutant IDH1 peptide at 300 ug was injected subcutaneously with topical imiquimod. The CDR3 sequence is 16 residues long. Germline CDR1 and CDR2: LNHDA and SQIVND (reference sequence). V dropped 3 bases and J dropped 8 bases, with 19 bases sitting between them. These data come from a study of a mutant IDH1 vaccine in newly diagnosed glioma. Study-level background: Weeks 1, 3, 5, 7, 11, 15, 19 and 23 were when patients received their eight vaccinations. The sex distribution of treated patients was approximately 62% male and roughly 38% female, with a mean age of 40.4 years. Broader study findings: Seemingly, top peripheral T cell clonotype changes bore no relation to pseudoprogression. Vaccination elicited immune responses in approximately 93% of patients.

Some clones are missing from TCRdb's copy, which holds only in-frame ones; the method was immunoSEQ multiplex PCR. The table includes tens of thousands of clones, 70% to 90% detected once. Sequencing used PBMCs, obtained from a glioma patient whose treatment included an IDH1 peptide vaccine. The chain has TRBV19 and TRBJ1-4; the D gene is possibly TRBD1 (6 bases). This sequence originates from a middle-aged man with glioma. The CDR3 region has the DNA TGTGCCAGTAGTATTTTTCCTGACAGGTCGGGGGAAAAACTGTTTTTT. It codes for CASSIFPDRSGEKLFF.